This entry lists 13 T cell receptor beta chains sequenced from one sample in a study of shared clonotypes between healthy human individuals. Profiling relied on immunoSEQ multiplex PCR, and the TCRdb table lists in-frame clones only, not all of them. The sample lists some 1,900,000 clones, around 96% occurring once. CD45RO-negative, CCR7-selected cells formed the naive CD8 fraction, which excluded terminally differentiated effector memory CD45RA+ cells. Sequenced input: naive CD8+ T cells sorted from blood. The receptor set was obtained from a man aged 18-30 years in good health.

This sequence joins TRBV5-1 and TRBJ2-5; 7 positions agree with TRBD1. V shed 3 bases and J 2 bases; nucleotides not matched to a gene: 4. This CDR3 has 14 residues. The germline CDR1 and CDR2 sequences are SGHRS and YFSETQ. The CDR3 sequence is CASSSWGQQETQYF. CDR3 DNA sequence: TGCGCCAGCAGCTCGTGGGGACAGCAAGAGACCCAGTACTTC.

CDR3 amino acids: CASSSSGSLDTQYF. The CDR3 DNA is TGTGCCAGCAGCTCTAGCGGGAGTTTAGATACGCAGTATTTT. The genes are TRBV7-6 and TRBJ2-3, with 10 bases identical to TRBD2. Germline CDR1 SGHVS, CDR2 FNYEAQ. CDR3 length equals 14 residues. V was clipped by 4 bases and J by 5 bases; unmatched bases: 3.

The chain employs TRBV10-3 and TRBJ1-2, with D perhaps TRBD1 (5 bases). The V gene's germline CDR1 is ENHRY and CDR2 SYGVKD. This CDR3 is 16 amino acids long. Trimming took off 4 bases at V and 0 bases at J, with 15 bases between the two ends. The CDR3 DNA reads TGTGCCATCAGTGCGGCCAGGGTAGAAGCTAACTATGGCTACACCTTC. It translates to CAISAARVEANYGYTF.

This clone was detected only once. The rearrangement uses TRBV6-5 and TRBJ2-5; D remains unclear. Trimming took off 0 bases at V and 1 base at J, with 6 bases between the two ends. This CDR3 region has 14 residues. Per the germline V gene, CDR1 is MNHEY and CDR2 is SVGAGI. The CDR3: CASSYSPRQETQYF. CDR3 nucleotides: TGTGCCAGCAGTTACTCACCCCGCCAAGAGACCCAGTACTTC.

The chain couples TRBV6-1 to TRBJ1-2, with a tentative D call TRBD1 (5 bases). Germline values: CDR1 MNHNS, CDR2 SASEGT. The CDR3 spans 13 residues. Trimming took off 4 bases at V and 8 bases at J, with 14 bases between the two ends. The CDR3 bases are TGTGCCAGCAGTGGTCAAACAGGAGAAGGCTACACCTTC. This sequence encodes CASSGQTGEGYTF.

The chain couples TRBV4-1 to TRBJ2-5; the match to TRBD1 covers 8 bases. V trimming: 0 bases; J trimming: 4 bases; junction bases outside the gene matches: 13. The CDR3 runs 18 residues. Per the germline V gene, CDR1 is MGHRA and CDR2 is YSYEKL. Here the CDR3 reads CASSQDKDRGLSSETQYF. DNA of the CDR3: TGCGCCAGCAGCCAAGATAAAGACAGGGGATTGTCCTCAGAGACCCAGTACTTC.

The chain recombines TRBV13 with TRBJ2-1, with 9 bases aligning to TRBD2. The trim removed 8 bases at V and 10 bases at J, leaving 6 bases unmatched. Germline CDR1 reads PRHDT; CDR2 reads FYEKMQ (reference sequence). This CDR3 region has 12 residues. CDR3 sequence: CASSGLADEQFF. The CDR3 DNA reads as TGTGCCAGCTCGGGACTAGCAGACGAGCAGTTCTTC.

V gene TRBV6-5 combines with J gene TRBJ2-2; 10 bases map to TRBD1. The CDR3 consists of 15 residues. Trimming cost V 6 bases and J 7 bases; bases outside gene matches: 8. Germline values: CDR1 MNHEY, CDR2 SVGAGI. The CDR3 region is CASRMTGGDGGELFF. In nucleotides, the CDR3 is TGTGCCAGCAGGATGACAGGGGGCGACGGCGGGGAGCTGTTTTTT.

As regards this clone: The sample contains more than one DNA sequence encoding this CDR3. This chain joins TRBV11-2 and TRBJ2-7; D is unclear. V lost 0 bases, J lost 3 bases, and 9 bases lay in between. Germline CDR1 SGHAT, CDR2 FQNNGV. The CDR3 loop spans 14 amino acids. The DNA of the CDR3 is TGTGCCAGCAGCTTAGAGGGTTGGAACTACGAGCAGTACTTC. Translated: CASSLEGWNYEQYF.

This chain links TRBV27 with TRBJ1-1; 11 positions match TRBD1. V lost 7 bases, J lost 4 bases, and 11 bases stayed unmatched. Germline values: CDR1 MNHEY, CDR2 SMNVEV (reference sequence). The CDR3 consists of 16 residues. The CDR3 nucleotides read TGTGCCAGCACTGAAGGTCCGGGACAGGGGGTCACTGAAGCTTTCTTT. Its translation: CASTEGPGQGVTEAFF.

The rearrangement uses TRBV30 and TRBJ2-7, with D perhaps TRBD1 (5 bases). V shed 0 bases and J shed 8 bases, with 23 bases lying between them. Germline values: CDR1 GTSNPN, CDR2 SVGIG (reference sequence). The length of the CDR3 is 16 residues. DNA for the CDR3: TGTGCCTGGAGTGTAATTGGAGAAGGGGTAAAAGTGAAGCAGTACTTC. This gives the protein CAWSVIGEGVKVKQYF.

The chain has TRBV5-6 and TRBJ2-1; no clear D gene. The germline V gene encodes CDR1 SGHDT and CDR2 YYEEEE. The germline V and J ends were trimmed by 2 bases and 10 bases, with 10 bases remaining between them. The CDR3 is 12 residues long. This CDR3 is CASSFGPGEQFF. CDR3 DNA sequence: TGTGCCAGCAGCTTCGGACCGGGCGAGCAGTTCTTC.

The rearrangement links TRBV5-1 to TRBJ1-2, with D tentatively TRBD1 (5 bases). Per germline, CDR1 SGHRS and CDR2 YFSETQ. V was shortened by 0 bases and J by 0 bases, with 9 bases between the two germline ends. The CDR3 sequence is 15 residues long. The CDR3 DNA reads as TGCGCCAGCAGCTTGGGACAGCTAGCTAACTATGGCTACACCTTC. The encoded protein is CASSLGQLANYGYTF.